The source of this TCR beta chain is a study of blood T cell repertoires in COVID-19. Study-wide context: Whether acute or convalescent, the COVID-19 samples came from the United States, Italy and Spain. The cDNA or gDNA used as material had been derived from T cells, B-cell-depleted T cells, or PBMCs.

Profiling relied on immunoSEQ multiplex PCR, and the TCRdb table lists in-frame clones only, not all of them. The sample consists of some 100,000 clones, around 80% of them appearing once. This clone was counted a few times. Trimming removed 1 base from V and 3 bases from J, with 11 bases in between. Germline V gene lookup returns CDR1 LNHDA and CDR2 SQIVND (reference sequence). The CDR3 length is 15 residues. The TCR sequence derives from a middle-aged man with active or convalescent COVID-19. Material: peripheral blood. V is TRBV19 and J is TRBJ2-3; D is perhaps TRBD2 (7 bases). In DNA form, the CDR3 reads TGTGCCAGTAGTATAGCGGGGGGCCTTACAGATACGCAGTATTTT. Its protein product is CASSIAGGLTDTQYF.